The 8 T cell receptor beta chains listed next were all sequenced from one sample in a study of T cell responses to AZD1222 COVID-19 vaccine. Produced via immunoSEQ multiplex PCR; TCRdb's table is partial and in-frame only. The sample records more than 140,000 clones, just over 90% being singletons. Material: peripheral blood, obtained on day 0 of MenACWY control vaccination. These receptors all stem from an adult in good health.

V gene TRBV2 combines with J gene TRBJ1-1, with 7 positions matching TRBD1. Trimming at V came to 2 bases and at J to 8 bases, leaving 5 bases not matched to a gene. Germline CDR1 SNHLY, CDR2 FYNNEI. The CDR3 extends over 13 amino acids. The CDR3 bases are TGTGCCAGCAGTGAATATAGGGGGCGAGAAGCTTTCTTT. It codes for CASSEYRGREAFF.

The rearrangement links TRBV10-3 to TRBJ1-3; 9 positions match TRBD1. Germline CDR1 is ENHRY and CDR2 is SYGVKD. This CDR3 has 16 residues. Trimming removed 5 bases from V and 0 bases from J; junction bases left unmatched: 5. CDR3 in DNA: TGTGCCATCAGTCCCGACAGGGGGGTCTCTGGAAACACCATATATTTT. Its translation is CAISPDRGVSGNTIYF.

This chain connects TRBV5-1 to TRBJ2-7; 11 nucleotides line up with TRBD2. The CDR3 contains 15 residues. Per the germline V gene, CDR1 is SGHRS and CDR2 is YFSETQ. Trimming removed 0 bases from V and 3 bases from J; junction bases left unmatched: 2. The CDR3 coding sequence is TGCGCCAGCAGCTTGGGGACTAGCGGGTACTACGAGCAGTACTTC. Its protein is CASSLGTSGYYEQYF.

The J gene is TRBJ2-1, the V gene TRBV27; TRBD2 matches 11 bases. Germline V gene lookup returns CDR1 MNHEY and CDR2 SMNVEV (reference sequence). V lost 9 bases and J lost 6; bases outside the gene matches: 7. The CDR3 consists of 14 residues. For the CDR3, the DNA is TGTGCCAGTGCCAATAGCGGGAGGGTCAATGAGCAGTTCTTC. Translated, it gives CASANSGRVNEQFF.

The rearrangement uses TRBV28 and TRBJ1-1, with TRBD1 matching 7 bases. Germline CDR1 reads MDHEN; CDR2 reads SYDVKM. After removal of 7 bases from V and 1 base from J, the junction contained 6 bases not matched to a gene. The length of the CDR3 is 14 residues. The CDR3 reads CASTWGDRNTEAFF. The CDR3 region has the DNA TGTGCCAGCACCTGGGGGGACAGGAACACTGAAGCTTTCTTT.

CDR3: CASSGTAQNYEQYF. In DNA, the CDR3 is TGTGCCAGCAGCGGGACAGCCCAAAACTACGAGCAGTACTTC. V and J are TRBV28 and TRBJ2-7; 7 bases are shared with TRBD1. Trimming at V came to 6 bases and at J to 3 bases, leaving 8 bases not matched to a gene. The CDR3 is 14 amino acids. Germline V gives CDR1 MDHEN, CDR2 SYDVKM.

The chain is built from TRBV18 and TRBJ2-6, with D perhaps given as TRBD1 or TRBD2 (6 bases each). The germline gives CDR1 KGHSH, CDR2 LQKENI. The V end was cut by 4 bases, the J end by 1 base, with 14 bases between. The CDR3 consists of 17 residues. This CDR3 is CASSRSGAISGANVLTF. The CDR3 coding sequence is TGTGCCAGCTCACGGTCGGGGGCCATTTCTGGGGCCAACGTCCTGACTTTC. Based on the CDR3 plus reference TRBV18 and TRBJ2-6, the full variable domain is NAGVMQNPRHLVRRRGQEARLRCSPMKGHSHVYWYRQLPEEGLKFMVYLQKENIIDESGMPKERFSAEFPKEGPSILRIQQVVRGDSAAYFCASSRSGAISGANVLTFGAGSRLTVL.

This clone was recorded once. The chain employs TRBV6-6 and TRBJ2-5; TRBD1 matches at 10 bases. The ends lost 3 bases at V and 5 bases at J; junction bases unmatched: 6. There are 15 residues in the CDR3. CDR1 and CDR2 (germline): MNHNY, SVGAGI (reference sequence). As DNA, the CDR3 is TGTGCCAGCAGTTATGGGACAGGGGCCCCGGAGACCCAGTACTTC. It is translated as CASSYGTGAPETQYF.